These T cell receptor beta chains were read from a single sample in a study of T cell repertoires in cytomegalovirus infection. For these receptors, no antigen is known. TCRdb fed the reads into MiXCR, producing one record per CDR3 protein. In the table there are some 800,000 distinct CDR3 sequences, approximately 30% of which are singletons. The sequenced sample was cultured CD8+ T cells from PBMCs, obtained from culture after CMV antigen stimulation. The receptors come from a human donor in good health (CMV status not recorded). Some clones in this sample may be carry-over from other donors' samples. CDR3s include the opening cysteine and the closing phenylalanine or tryptophan. D genes are given only for firm matches. Only some rows state a clone size, as once, few, many or a class for expanded clones.

clone_size d_call j_call v_call cdr3_aa cdr3_nt
many . TRBJ1-5 TRBV12-3/TRBV12-4 CASRLRDISNQPQHF TGTGCCAGCAGACTCCGGGACATTAGCAATCAGCCCCAGCATTTT
. . TRBJ1-6 TRBV12-3/TRBV12-4 CASSLGWDSYNSPLHF TGTGCCAGCAGTTTGGGTTGGGACTCCTATAATTCACCCCTCCACTTT
. . TRBJ2-1 TRBV2 CASMSRGNEQFF TGTGCCAGCATGTCTCGGGGCAATGAGCAGTTCTTC
. . TRBJ2-1 TRBV6-5 CASSYSAGPNEQFF TGTGCCAGCAGTTACTCTGCAGGGCCCAATGAGCAGTTCTTC
. . TRBJ2-5 TRBV28 CASRGMDSRGRTQYF TGTGCCAGCAGAGGTATGGACAGCCGGGGCCGGACCCAGTACTTC
few . TRBJ2-5 TRBV29-1 CSVEVRGGTQYF TGCAGCGTTGAAGTGCGGGGAGGGACCCAGTACTTC
medium-sized TRBD1 TRBJ2-1 TRBV7-6 CASSLAAFGTGVKGTTNEQFF TGTGCCAGCAGCTTAGCAGCCTTCGGGACAGGGGTTAAGGGAACAACAAATGAGCAGTTCTTC
few TRBD2 TRBJ2-3 TRBV7-9 CASSRTSGPTDTQYF TGTGCCAGCAGCAGGACTAGCGGACCCACAGATACGCAGTATTTT
. . TRBJ2-5 TRBV27 CASSLSKGHILETQYF TGTGCCAGCAGTTTATCGAAGGGACACATATTAGAGACCCAGTACTTC
. . TRBJ1-6 TRBV7-3 CASREEVANSPLHF TGTGCCAGCAGAGAGGAGGTGGCTAATTCACCCCTCCACTTT
many TRBD1 TRBJ2-1 TRBV7-2 CASSLSVRGQPNNEQFF TGTGCCAGCAGCTTATCGGTTAGGGGGCAGCCCAACAATGAGCAGTTCTTC
few . TRBJ2-5 TRBV6-5 CASSYVGEETQYF TGTGCCAGCAGTTACGTGGGGGAGGAGACCCAGTACTTC
. TRBD1 TRBJ2-2 TRBV12-3/TRBV12-4 CASRRDRGGGELFF TGTGCCAGCAGACGGGACAGGGGAGGGGGGGAGCTGTTTTTT
. TRBD1 TRBJ1-5 TRBV12-3/TRBV12-4 CASSSEQGEPKEPQHF TGTGCCAGCAGTTCGGAACAGGGGGAACCTAAGGAGCCCCAGCATTTT
. TRBD1 TRBJ1-1 TRBV6-8 CASSGDRGRTMNTEAFF TGTGCCAGCAGTGGCGACAGGGGCCGAACAATGAACACTGAAGCTTTCTTT
. . TRBJ1-1 TRBV4-1 CASSQYPITEAFF TGCGCCAGCAGCCAATACCCGATCACTGAAGCTTTCTTT
. TRBD1 TRBJ1-1 TRBV6-6 CASNGQGSVRAFF TGTGCCAGCAACGGACAGGGCTCAGTGCGAGCTTTCTTT
. TRBD1 TRBJ2-7 TRBV11-1 CASSKETGTGRVEQYF TGTGCCAGCAGCAAGGAGACCGGGACAGGGAGGGTCGAGCAGTACTTC
many TRBD1 TRBJ1-5 TRBV7-9 CASSSQGKNQPQHF TGTGCCAGCAGTTCACAGGGGAAAAATCAGCCCCAGCATTTT
few . TRBJ2-7 TRBV3-1 CASSDLTGHHEQYF TGTGCCAGCAGCGACTTAACAGGGCACCACGAGCAGTACTTC
. . TRBJ2-7 TRBV6-5 CASGTENYEQYF TGTGCCAGCGGCACAGAAAACTACGAGCAGTACTTC
few . TRBJ2-2 TRBV2 CASSEERVDTGELFF TGTGCCAGCAGTGAGGAACGCGTGGACACCGGGGAGCTGTTTTTT
. . TRBJ2-5 TRBV27 CASSLTLQETQYF TGTGCCAGCAGTTTAACCCTGCAAGAGACCCAGTACTTC
. TRBD1 TRBJ2-1 TRBV27 CASSLLPGGSIYNEQFF TGTGCCAGCAGCCTTCTCCCAGGGGGCTCAATTTACAATGAGCAGTTCTTC
. . TRBJ2-2 TRBV2 CASSVLGGGNTGELFF TGTGCCAGCAGTGTACTTGGTGGGGGGAACACCGGGGAGCTGTTTTTT
. TRBD2 TRBJ2-1 TRBV10-3 CAISESKRGAYNEQFF TGTGCCATCAGTGAGTCGAAGCGGGGGGCCTACAATGAGCAGTTCTTC
few . TRBJ1-6 TRBV6-6 CATNQEPGRRKGALHF TGTGCCACCAACCAGGAGCCGGGCAGACGGAAAGGGGCCCTCCACTTT
many . TRBJ1-1 TRBV7-6 CASSFTRLNTEAFF TGTGCCAGCAGCTTCACAAGATTGAACACTGAAGCTTTCTTT
few . TRBJ1-2 TRBV7-3 CASSLGSLAGPTKRNYYGYTF TGTGCCAGCAGCTTAGGGTCTCTCGCTGGCCCGACGAAACGAAATTACTATGGCTACACCTTC
few . TRBJ1-1 TRBV7-9 CASSPPGPPGFAEAFF TGTGCCAGCAGCCCCCCGGGGCCCCCTGGGTTCGCTGAAGCTTTCTTT
. . TRBJ2-7 TRBV19 CASSWAGASYEQYF TGTGCCAGTAGTTGGGCGGGGGCCTCCTACGAGCAGTACTTC
. . TRBJ1-4 TRBV6-6 CASSYSKGFNEKLFF TGTGCCAGCAGTTACTCGAAAGGGTTTAATGAAAAACTGTTTTTT
. . TRBJ1-1 TRBV11-2 CASSLNDLMGGQGPEAFF TGTGCCAGCAGCTTAAACGACCTGATGGGGGGGCAAGGGCCTGAAGCTTTCTTT
. . TRBJ1-5 TRBV6-1 CASTPIGAGPQHF TGTGCCAGCACCCCCATTGGAGCGGGGCCCCAGCATTTT
. TRBD2 TRBJ2-7 TRBV2 CASAPDRGGYYEQYF TGTGCCAGCGCCCCCGATCGCGGGGGGTACTACGAGCAGTACTTC
few TRBD2 TRBJ2-3 TRBV7-2 CASSPRTSRGGDTQYF TGTGCCAGCAGCCCCCGGACTAGCCGGGGGGGGGATACGCAGTATTTT
. . TRBJ2-1 TRBV15 CATSRVGNEQFF TGTGCCACCAGCAGAGTGGGGAATGAGCAGTTCTTC
few TRBD1 TRBJ1-2 TRBV5-4 CASSGPKSSSRDSYGYTF TGTGCCAGCAGCGGCCCCAAGAGCTCCTCCAGGGACAGCTATGGCTACACCTTC
. TRBD1 TRBJ1-4 TRBV27 CASSLQGLNEKLFF TGTGCCAGCAGCCTACAGGGGTTAAATGAAAAACTGTTTTTT
few . TRBJ2-3 TRBV6-2/TRBV6-3 CASTGPTNRADTQYF TGTGCCAGCACCGGCCCGACAAATAGGGCGGATACGCAGTATTTT
few TRBD2 TRBJ2-1 TRBV7-3 CASSLSGGEGNEQFF TGTGCCAGCAGCCTCTCCGGCGGGGAGGGGAATGAGCAGTTCTTC
. . TRBJ1-1 TRBV19 CASSTTLNTEAFF TGTGCCAGTAGTACGACACTGAACACTGAAGCTTTCTTT
. . TRBJ1-2 TRBV25-1 CASSLQGFANYGYTF TGTGCCAGCAGTCTTCAGGGATTTGCTAACTATGGCTACACCTTC
. . TRBJ2-7 TRBV6-6 CASSSKTGPQPYEQYF TGTGCCAGCAGTTCGAAAACCGGCCCCCAACCCTACGAGCAGTACTTC